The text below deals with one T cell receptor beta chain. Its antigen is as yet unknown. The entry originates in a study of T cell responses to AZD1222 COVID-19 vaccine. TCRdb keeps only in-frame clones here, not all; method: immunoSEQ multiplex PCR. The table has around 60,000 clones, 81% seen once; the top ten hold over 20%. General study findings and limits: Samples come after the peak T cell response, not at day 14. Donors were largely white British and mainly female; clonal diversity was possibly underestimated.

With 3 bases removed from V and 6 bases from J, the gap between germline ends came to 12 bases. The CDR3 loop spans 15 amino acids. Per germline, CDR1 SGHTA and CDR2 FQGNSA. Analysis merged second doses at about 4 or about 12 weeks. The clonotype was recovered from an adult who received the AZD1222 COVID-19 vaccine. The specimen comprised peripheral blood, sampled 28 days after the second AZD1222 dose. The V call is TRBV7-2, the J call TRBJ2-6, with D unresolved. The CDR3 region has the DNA TGTGCCAGCAGCTTCGACATCTTTGTGGCCAACGTCCTGACTTTC. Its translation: CASSFDIFVANVLTF.